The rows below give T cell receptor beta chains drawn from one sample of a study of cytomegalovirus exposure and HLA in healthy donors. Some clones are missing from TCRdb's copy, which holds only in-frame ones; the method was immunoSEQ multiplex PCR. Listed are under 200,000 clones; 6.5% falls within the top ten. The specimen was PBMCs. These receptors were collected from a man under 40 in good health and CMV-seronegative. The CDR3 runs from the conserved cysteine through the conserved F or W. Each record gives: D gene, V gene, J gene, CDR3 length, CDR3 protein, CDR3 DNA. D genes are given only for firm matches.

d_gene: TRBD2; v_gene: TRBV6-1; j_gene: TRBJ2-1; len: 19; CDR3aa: CASSARSSRASGRASEQFF; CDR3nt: TGTGCCAGCAGTGCACGATCCTCTAGAGCTAGCGGGAGGGCCAGCGAGCAGTTCTTC
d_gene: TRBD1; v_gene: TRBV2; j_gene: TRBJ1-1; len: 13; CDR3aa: CASRDRVGTEAFF; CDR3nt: TGTGCCAGCAGGGACAGGGTGGGCACTGAAGCTTTCTTT
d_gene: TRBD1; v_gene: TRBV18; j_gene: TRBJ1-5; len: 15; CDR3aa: CASSPGTGRDQPQHF; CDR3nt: TGTGCCAGCTCTCCCGGGACAGGTCGGGATCAGCCCCAGCATTTT
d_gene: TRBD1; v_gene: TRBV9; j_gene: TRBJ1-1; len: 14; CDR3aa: CASSFDRANTEAFF; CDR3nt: TGTGCCAGCAGCTTCGACAGGGCGAACACTGAAGCTTTCTTT
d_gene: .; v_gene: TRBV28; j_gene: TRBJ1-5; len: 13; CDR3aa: CASRGGLNQPQHF; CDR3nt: TGTGCCAGTAGAGGCGGCCTAAACCAGCCCCAGCATTTT
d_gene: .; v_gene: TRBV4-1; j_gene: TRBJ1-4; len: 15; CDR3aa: CASSFTGLTNEKLFF; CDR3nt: TGCGCCAGCAGTTTCACAGGGCTAACTAATGAAAAACTGTTTTTT
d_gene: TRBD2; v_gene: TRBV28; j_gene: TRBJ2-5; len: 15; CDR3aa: CASSLTSERGETQYF; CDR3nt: TGTGCCAGCAGTCTTACTAGCGAGCGAGGAGAGACCCAGTACTTC
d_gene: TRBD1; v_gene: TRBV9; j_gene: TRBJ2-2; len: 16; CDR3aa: CASSILGTVNTGELFF; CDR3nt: TGTGCCAGCAGCATCCTTGGGACAGTAAACACCGGGGAGCTGTTTTTT
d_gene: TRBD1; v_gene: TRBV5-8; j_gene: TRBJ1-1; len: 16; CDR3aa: CASIPPGQGARTEAFF; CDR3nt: TGTGCCAGCATCCCCCCGGGACAGGGGGCGCGTACTGAAGCTTTCTTT
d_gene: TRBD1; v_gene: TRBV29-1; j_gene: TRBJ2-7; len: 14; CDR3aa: CSVISGTGTPEQYF; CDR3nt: TGCAGCGTCATATCCGGGACAGGGACCCCCGAGCAGTACTTC
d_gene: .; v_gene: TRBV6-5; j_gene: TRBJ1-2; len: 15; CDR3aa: CASSPKQSSISGYTF; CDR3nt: TGTGCCAGCAGTCCCAAACAGAGTTCGATATCTGGCTACACCTTC
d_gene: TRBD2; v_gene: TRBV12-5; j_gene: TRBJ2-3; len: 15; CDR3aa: CASGLPTAGGNTQYF; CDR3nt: TGTGCTAGTGGCCTCCCGACGGCGGGGGGGAATACGCAGTATTTT
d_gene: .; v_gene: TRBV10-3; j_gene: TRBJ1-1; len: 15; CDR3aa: CAISEGGARGTEAFF; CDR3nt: TGTGCCATCAGTGAGGGCGGGGCAAGGGGCACTGAAGCTTTCTTT
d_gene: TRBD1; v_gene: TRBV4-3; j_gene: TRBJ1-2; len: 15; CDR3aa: CASSPSGQANYGYTF; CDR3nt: TGCGCCAGCAGCCCCAGCGGACAGGCTAACTATGGCTACACCTTC
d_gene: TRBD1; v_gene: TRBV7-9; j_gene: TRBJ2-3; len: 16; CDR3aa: CASSAGGTGGTDTQYF; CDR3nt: TGTGCCAGCAGCGCAGGGGGGACAGGGGGCACAGATACGCAGTATTTT
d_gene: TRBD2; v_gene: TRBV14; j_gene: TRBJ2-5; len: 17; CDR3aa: CASSQELAGAPWETQYF; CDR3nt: TGTGCCAGCAGCCAAGAATTAGCGGGGGCCCCCTGGGAGACCCAGTACTTC
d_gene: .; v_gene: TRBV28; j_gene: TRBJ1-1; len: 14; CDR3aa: CASSSRTANTEAFF; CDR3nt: TGTGCCAGCAGTTCCCGTACTGCGAACACTGAAGCTTTCTTT
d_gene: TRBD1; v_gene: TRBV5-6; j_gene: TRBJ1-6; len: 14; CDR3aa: CASSWDRFNSPLHF; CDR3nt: TGTGCCAGCAGCTGGGACAGGTTTAATTCACCCCTCCACTTT
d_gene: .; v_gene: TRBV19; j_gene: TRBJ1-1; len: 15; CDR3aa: CASSISTVMNTEAFF; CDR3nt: TGTGCCAGTAGTATTTCGACAGTCATGAACACTGAAGCTTTCTTT
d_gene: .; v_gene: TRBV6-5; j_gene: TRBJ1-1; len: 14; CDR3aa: CASSETGPNTEAFF; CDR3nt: TGTGCCAGCAGTGAAACAGGCCCGAACACTGAAGCTTTCTTT
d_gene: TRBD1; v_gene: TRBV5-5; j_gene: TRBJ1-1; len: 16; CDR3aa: CASSFRQGATSPEAFF; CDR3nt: TGTGCCAGCAGCTTTAGGCAGGGGGCGACGAGCCCTGAAGCTTTCTTT
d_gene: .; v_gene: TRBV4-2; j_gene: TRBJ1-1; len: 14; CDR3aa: CASSQDDMNTEAFF; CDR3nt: TGTGCCAGCAGCCAAGATGACATGAACACTGAAGCTTTCTTT
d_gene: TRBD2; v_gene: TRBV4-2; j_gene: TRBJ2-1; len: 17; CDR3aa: CASSQDRIAGDNNEQFF; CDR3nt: TGTGCCAGCAGCCAAGATCGGATCGCGGGAGACAACAATGAGCAGTTCTTC
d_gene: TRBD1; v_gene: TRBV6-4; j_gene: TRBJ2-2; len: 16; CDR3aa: CASRPNRGTNTGELFF; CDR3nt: TGTGCCAGCAGACCCAACAGGGGGACGAACACCGGGGAGCTGTTTTTT
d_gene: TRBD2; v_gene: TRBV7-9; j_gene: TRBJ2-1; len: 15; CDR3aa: CASSLASSGRREQFF; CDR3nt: TGTGCCAGCAGCTTAGCTTCTAGCGGGAGAAGAGAGCAGTTCTTC
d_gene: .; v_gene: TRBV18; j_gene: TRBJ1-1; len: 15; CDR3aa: CASSPRNAGNTEAFF; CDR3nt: TGTGCCAGCTCACCAAGGAATGCGGGCAACACTGAAGCTTTCTTT
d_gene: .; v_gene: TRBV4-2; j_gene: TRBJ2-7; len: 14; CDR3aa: CASSHSGVLYEQYF; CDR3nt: TGTGCCAGCAGCCACTCCGGGGTCTTATACGAGCAGTACTTC
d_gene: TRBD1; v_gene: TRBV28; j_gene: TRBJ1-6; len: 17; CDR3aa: CASSSYGQGASNSPLHF; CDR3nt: TGTGCCAGCAGTTCCTACGGACAGGGGGCATCGAATTCACCCCTCCACTTT
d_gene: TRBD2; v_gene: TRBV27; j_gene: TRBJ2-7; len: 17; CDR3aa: CASSLSGGASGSHEQYF; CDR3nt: TGTGCCAGCAGTTTATCAGGGGGGGCTAGCGGGAGTCACGAGCAGTACTTC
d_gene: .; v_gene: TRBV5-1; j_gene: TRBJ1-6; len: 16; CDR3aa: CASSSRRGAVNSPLHF; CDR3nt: TGCGCCAGCAGCTCCCGGCGGGGTGCGGTTAATTCACCCCTCCACTTT
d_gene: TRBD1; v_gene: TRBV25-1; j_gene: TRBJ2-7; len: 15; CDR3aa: CASSDLQGVGGEQYF; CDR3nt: TGTGCCAGCAGTGACTTACAGGGGGTCGGTGGCGAGCAGTACTTC
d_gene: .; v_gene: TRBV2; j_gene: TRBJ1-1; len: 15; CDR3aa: CASSEWNGMNTEAFF; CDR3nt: TGTGCCAGCAGTGAATGGAACGGGATGAACACTGAAGCTTTCTTT
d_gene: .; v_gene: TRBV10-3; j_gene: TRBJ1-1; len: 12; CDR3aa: CAISGTGTEAFF; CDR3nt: TGTGCCATCAGTGGAACAGGGACTGAAGCTTTCTTT
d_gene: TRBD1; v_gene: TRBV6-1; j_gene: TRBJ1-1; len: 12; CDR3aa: CASLPTGGLSFF; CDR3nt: TGTGCCAGCCTTCCTACAGGGGGGTTGTCTTTCTTT
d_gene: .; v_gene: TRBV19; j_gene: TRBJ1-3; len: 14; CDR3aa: CASSDSSSGNTIYF; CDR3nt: TGTGCCAGTAGTGACAGCAGCTCTGGAAACACCATATATTTT
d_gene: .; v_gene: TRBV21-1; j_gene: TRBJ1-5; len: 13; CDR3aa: CASSKVRVCPQHF; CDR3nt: TGTGCCAGCAGCAAAGTTCGGGTGTGTCCCCAGCATTTT
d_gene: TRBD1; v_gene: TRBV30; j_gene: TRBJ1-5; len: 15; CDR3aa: CAWSPPGGNNQPQHF; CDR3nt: TGTGCCTGGAGTCCTCCAGGGGGGAATAATCAGCCCCAGCATTTT
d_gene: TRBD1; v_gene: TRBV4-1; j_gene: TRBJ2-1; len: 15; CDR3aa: CASSPWTGVGNEQFF; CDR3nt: TGCGCCAGCAGCCCCTGGACAGGGGTGGGCAATGAGCAGTTCTTC
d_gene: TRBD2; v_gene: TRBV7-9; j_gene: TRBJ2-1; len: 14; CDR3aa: CASSVSGRAVEQFF; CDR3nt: TGTGCCAGCAGCGTTAGCGGGAGGGCCGTTGAGCAGTTCTTC
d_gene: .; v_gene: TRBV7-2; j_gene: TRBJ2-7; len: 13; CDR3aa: CASSLVRGTEQYF; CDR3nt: TGTGCCAGCAGCTTAGTTCGGGGGACCGAGCAGTACTTC
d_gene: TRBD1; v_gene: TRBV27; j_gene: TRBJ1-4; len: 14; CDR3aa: CASGTRTGGEKLFF; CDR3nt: TGTGCCAGCGGGACCCGGACAGGGGGAGAAAAACTGTTTTTT
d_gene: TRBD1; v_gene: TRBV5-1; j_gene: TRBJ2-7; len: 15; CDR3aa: CASSLADRGPYEQYF; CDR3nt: TGCGCCAGCAGCTTGGCCGACAGGGGCCCCTACGAGCAGTACTTC
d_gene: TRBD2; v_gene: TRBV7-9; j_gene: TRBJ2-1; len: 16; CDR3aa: CASRATGTSGGNEQFF; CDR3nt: TGTGCCAGCAGAGCAACCGGGACTAGCGGGGGGAATGAGCAGTTCTTC
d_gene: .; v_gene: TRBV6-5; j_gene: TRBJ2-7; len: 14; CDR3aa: CASSYSRGSYEQYF; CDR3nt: TGTGCCAGCAGTTACTCGAGAGGTTCCTACGAGCAGTACTTC
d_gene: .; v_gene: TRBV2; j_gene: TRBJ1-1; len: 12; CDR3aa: CASRGSNTEAFF; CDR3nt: TGTGCCAGCAGGGGCAGTAACACTGAAGCTTTCTTT
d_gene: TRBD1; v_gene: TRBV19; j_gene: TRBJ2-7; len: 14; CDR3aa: CASSLPGQKYEQYF; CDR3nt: TGTGCCAGTAGTCTACCGGGACAGAAATACGAGCAGTACTTC
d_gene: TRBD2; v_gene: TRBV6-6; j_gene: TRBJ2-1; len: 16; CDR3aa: CASSWTSGRSYNEQFF; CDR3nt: TGTGCCAGCAGTTGGACTAGCGGTCGATCCTACAATGAGCAGTTCTTC
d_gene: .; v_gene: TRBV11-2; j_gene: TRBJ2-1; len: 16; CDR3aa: CASSPTASVSYNEQFF; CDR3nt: TGTGCCAGCAGCCCGACAGCTAGCGTCTCCTACAATGAGCAGTTCTTC
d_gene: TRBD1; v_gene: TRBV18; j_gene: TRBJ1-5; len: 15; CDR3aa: CASSLGTGDDRPQHF; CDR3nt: TGTGCCAGCTCACTCGGGACAGGGGACGATAGGCCCCAGCATTTT
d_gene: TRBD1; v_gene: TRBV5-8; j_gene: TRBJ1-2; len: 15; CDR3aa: CASTGGPSPNYGYTF; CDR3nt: TGTGCCAGCACAGGGGGCCCAAGTCCTAACTATGGCTACACCTTC
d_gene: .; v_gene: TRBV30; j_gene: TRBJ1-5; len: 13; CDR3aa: CAWKGGSNQPQHF; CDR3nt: TGTGCCTGGAAAGGAGGGAGCAATCAGCCCCAGCATTTT
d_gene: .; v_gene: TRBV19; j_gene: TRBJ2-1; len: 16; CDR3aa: CASSRRRASVYNEQFF; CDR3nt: TGTGCCAGTAGTAGGCGCCGGGCTAGCGTTTACAATGAGCAGTTCTTC
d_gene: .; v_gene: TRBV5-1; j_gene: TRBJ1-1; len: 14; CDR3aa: CASSLATGRTEAFF; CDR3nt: TGCGCCAGCAGCTTGGCCACAGGTAGGACTGAAGCTTTCTTT
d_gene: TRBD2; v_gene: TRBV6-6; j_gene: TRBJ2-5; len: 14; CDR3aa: CASRETSGQETQYF; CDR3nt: TGTGCCAGCAGGGAGACTAGCGGGCAAGAGACCCAGTACTTC
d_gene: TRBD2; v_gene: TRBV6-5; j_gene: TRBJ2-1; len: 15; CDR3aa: CASSYSGGSRNEQFF; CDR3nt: TGTGCCAGCAGTTACTCGGGAGGGTCGCGCAATGAGCAGTTCTTC
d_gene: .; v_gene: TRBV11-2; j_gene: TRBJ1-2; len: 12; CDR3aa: CASSSGDYGYTF; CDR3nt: TGTGCCAGCAGCTCGGGAGACTATGGCTACACCTTC
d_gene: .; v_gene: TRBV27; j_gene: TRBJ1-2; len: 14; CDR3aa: CASSLQGGNYGYTF; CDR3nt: TGTGCCAGCAGTCTACAGGGAGGGAACTATGGCTACACCTTC
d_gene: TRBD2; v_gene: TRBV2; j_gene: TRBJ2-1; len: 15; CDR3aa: CASRARLAHYNEQFF; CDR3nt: TGTGCCAGCAGGGCCCGACTAGCGCACTACAATGAGCAGTTCTTC